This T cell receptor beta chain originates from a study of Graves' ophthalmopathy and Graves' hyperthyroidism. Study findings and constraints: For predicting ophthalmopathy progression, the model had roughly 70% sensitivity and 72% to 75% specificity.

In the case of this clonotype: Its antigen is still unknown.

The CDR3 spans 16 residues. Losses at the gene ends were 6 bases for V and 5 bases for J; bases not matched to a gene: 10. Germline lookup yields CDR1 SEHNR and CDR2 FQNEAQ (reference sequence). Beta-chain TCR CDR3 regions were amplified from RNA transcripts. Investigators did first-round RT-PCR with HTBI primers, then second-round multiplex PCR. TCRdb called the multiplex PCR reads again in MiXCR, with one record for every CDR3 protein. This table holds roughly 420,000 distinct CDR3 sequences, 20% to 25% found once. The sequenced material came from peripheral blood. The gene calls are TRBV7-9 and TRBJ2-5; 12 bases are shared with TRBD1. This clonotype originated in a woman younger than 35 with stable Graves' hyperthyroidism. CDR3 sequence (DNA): TGTGCCAGCAGTTTCTCCGGGACAGGGGGCGCGGAGACCCAGTACTTC. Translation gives CASSFSGTGGAETQYF.